Shown below are 14 T cell receptor beta chains from a single sample sequenced in a study of blood T cell repertoires in COVID-19. Profiled with immunoSEQ multiplex PCR; TCRdb holds only in-frame clones, not every one. The sample holds 110,000 to 150,000 clones, roughly 88% seen once. Sequencing was performed on peripheral blood. All receptors derive from a woman between 45 and 65 years old with acute or convalescent COVID-19.

The chain joins TRBV5-6 to TRBJ1-1, with 7 bases that match TRBD1. After removal of 3 bases from V and 8 bases from J, the junction contained 7 bases not matched to a gene. Germline V gives CDR1 SGHDT, CDR2 YYEEEE. The CDR3 length is 13 residues. The CDR3 bases are TGTGCCAGCAGCTCCGGGACAGTGACGGAAGCTTTCTTT. It codes for CASSSGTVTEAFF. The entire variable domain, with the rest obtained from reference TRBV5-6 and TRBJ1-1, is as follows: DAGVTQSPTHLIKTRGQQVTLRCSPKSGHDTVSWYQQALGQGPQFIFQYYEEEERQRGNFPDRFSGHQFPNYSSELNVNALLLGDSALYLCASSSGTVTEAFFGQGTRLTVV.

This chain uses TRBV4-2 with TRBJ2-3, with D perhaps TRBD2 (6 bases). The CDR3 is 15 amino acids. V shed 0 bases and J shed 1 base, with 8 bases lying between them. Germline lookup yields CDR1 LGHNA and CDR2 YNFKEQ. CDR3 nucleotide sequence: TGTGCCAGCAGCCAAGATCCTAGCGGCACAGATACGCAGTATTTT. The encoded protein is CASSQDPSGTDTQYF.

V gene TRBV2 combines with J gene TRBJ2-2; 9 positions match TRBD1. This CDR3 comprises 15 residues. V trimming: 7 bases; J trimming: 2 bases; junction bases outside the gene matches: 5. Germline-derived CDR1 and CDR2 are SNHLY and FYNNEI. This CDR3 is CASILDRGNTGELFF. The CDR3 coding sequence is TGTGCCAGCATCTTGGACAGGGGCAACACCGGGGAGCTGTTTTTT.

The chain has TRBV19 and TRBJ1-5, with 8 bases lining up with TRBD1. CDR3 length: 13 residues. The germline CDR1 and CDR2 sequences are LNHDA and SQIVND (reference sequence). V dropped 5 bases and J dropped 7; count of bases not matched to a gene: 4. CDR3 sequence (DNA): TGTGCCAGTAGTGACAGGGGAAGCCAGCCCCAGCATTTT. This sequence encodes CASSDRGSQPQHF. Variable domain in full (rest from reference TRBV19 and TRBJ1-5): DGGITQSPKYLFRKEGQNVTLSCEQNLNHDAMYWYRQDPGQGLRLIYYSQIVNDFQKGDIAEGYSVSREKKESFPLTVTSAQKNPTAFYLCASSDRGSQPQHFGDGTRLSIL.

This clone was seen more than once but under ten times. The chain employs TRBV7-9 and TRBJ1-2; D is undetermined. The CDR3 extends over 13 amino acids. V was trimmed by 5 bases and J by 4 bases, leaving 11 bases between them. From germline, CDR1 is SEHNR and CDR2 FQNEAQ (reference sequence). CDR3 in DNA: TGTGCCAGCAGCCTCTCCTACCTCTATGGCTACACCTTC. Protein product: CASSLSYLYGYTF.

A remark on this clone: At the DNA level, this CDR3 is encoded by other sequences in the same sample as well. The rearrangement links TRBV6-5 to TRBJ1-2; D unresolved. Trimming took 2 bases from V and 5 from J, leaving 9 bases between them. CDR3 length: 13 residues. Per the germline V gene, CDR1 is MNHEY and CDR2 is SVGAGI. The CDR3 is CASSYAADYGYTF. CDR3 DNA sequence: TGTGCCAGCAGTTACGCGGCAGATTATGGCTACACCTTC.

The chain has TRBV6-5 and TRBJ1-1; a weak D match, TRBD1 (5 bases). The V end lost 4 bases, the J end lost 6 bases, and 12 bases lay between the germline ends. CDR3 length: 13 residues. Germline V lookup: CDR1 MNHEY, CDR2 SVGAGI. The CDR3 nucleotides read TGTGCCAGCAGTTGGGGGGGGAAGGCTGAAGCTTTCTTT. The encoded protein is CASSWGGKAEAFF.

The V gene is TRBV3-1 (or the pseudogene TRBV3-2), the J gene TRBJ1-1, with D possibly matching TRBD1 (5 bases). V lost 3 bases, J lost 6 bases, and 11 bases lay in between. Germline CDR1 LGHDT, CDR2 YNNKEL (reference sequence). The length of the CDR3 is 13 residues. The CDR3 coding sequence is TGTGCCAGCAGCCATGTCATAGGGGCTGAAGCTTTCTTT. Protein sequence: CASSHVIGAEAFF.

The V call is TRBV28, the J call TRBJ2-5, with 9 bases fitting TRBD2. CDR1 and CDR2 from the germline V gene are MDHEN and SYDVKM. V lost 4 bases, J lost 5 bases, and 14 bases stayed unmatched. There are 17 residues in the CDR3. The CDR3 nucleotides are TGTGCCAGCAGTTCTCGACTTCAGCGGGGGGTGTGGGAGACCCAGTACTTC. Its protein product is CASSSRLQRGVWETQYF.

The rearrangement uses TRBV12-3 or TRBV12-4 and TRBJ1-1, with D unresolved. V was clipped by 2 bases and J by 0 bases, with 4 bases between them. The CDR3 totals 13 residues. In DNA, the CDR3 is TGTGCCAGCAGTTTATCAGTGAACACTGAAGCTTTCTTT. Translating it yields CASSLSVNTEAFF.

This clone was seen just once. J is TRBJ2-7 and V is TRBV7-9, with TRBD1 matching 11 bases. Losses at the gene ends were 4 bases for V and 6 bases for J; bases not matched to a gene: 14. Germline V gene data show CDR1 as SEHNR and CDR2 as FQNEAQ (reference sequence). The CDR3 contains 17 residues. The CDR3 DNA reads as TGTGCCAGCAGCTCACCCGTGGCTGGACAGGGGGCGATCGAGCAGTACTTC. Protein product: CASSSPVAGQGAIEQYF.

The chain carries TRBV6-5 and TRBJ1-2, with no clear D. The CDR3 is 13 residues long. V lost 6 bases, J lost 2 bases, and 10 bases lay in between. Germline V gene sequence: CDR1 MNHEY, CDR2 SVGAGI. The CDR3 reads CASRPTVNYGYTF. The CDR3 region has the DNA TGTGCCAGCAGACCAACAGTGAACTATGGCTACACCTTC.

The chain uses TRBV6-1 and TRBJ1-2, with D uncertain. CDR1 is MNHNS and CDR2 is SASEGT in the germline V gene. Trimming stripped 5 bases from V and 7 bases from J, with 17 bases between. This CDR3 region has 14 residues. The CDR3 here is CASSSSWAGGGYTF. Here the CDR3 DNA reads TGTGCCAGCAGTTCGTCCTGGGCAGGAGGTGGCTACACCTTC.

This chain's CDR3 is CASSGWGQGATYGYTF. DNA for the CDR3: TGCGCCAGCAGCGGATGGGGACAGGGGGCGACCTATGGCTACACCTTC. This chain connects TRBV5-1 to TRBJ1-2, with 12 bases identical to TRBD1. The V gene end was trimmed by 4 bases and the J gene end by 4 bases; junction bases not matched to a gene: 8. Germline loops: CDR1 SGHRS, CDR2 YFSETQ. This CDR3 spans 16 amino acids.